One and the same sample provided the 5 T cell receptor beta chains below, sequenced in a study of CD8 T cells in ankylosing spondylitis. TCRdb processed the 5' RACE reads anew with MiXCR; each CDR3 protein has one entry. The sample includes roughly 150,000 distinct CDR3 sequences, 30% to 40% of them seen just once. The specimen sequenced was synovial fluid, either unsorted or a sorted T cell fraction (not recorded which). These receptor sequences come from a male donor with ankylosing spondylitis.

This rearrangement joins TRBV12-3 or TRBV12-4 to TRBJ2-5; 8 bases line up with TRBD1. CDR3 length: 15 residues. With 3 bases clipped from V and 1 base from J, the junction kept 4 bases outside the gene matches. Here the CDR3 DNA reads TGTGCCAGCAGTTTTAGGCAGGGGGCCCAAGAGACCCAGTACTTC. It encodes CASSFRQGAQETQYF.

This clonotype was seen repeatedly, ten times or more. J is TRBJ1-4 and V is TRBV6-1, with a tentative D call TRBD1 (5 bases). CDR1 is MNHNS and CDR2 is SASEGT in the germline V gene. The ends were cut back, 6 bases at V and 5 bases at J, with 19 bases in the middle. This CDR3 has 16 residues. The CDR3 protein is CASRPPGQRGNEKLFF. The CDR3, as DNA: TGTGCCAGCAGACCCCCGGGCCAAAGGGGCAATGAAAAACTGTTTTTT.

This rearrangement joins TRBV5-6 to TRBJ2-2; D might be TRBD2 (6 bases). This CDR3 is 18 amino acids long. Trimming cost V 0 bases and J 7 bases, with 22 bases left between them. Per germline, CDR1 SGHDT and CDR2 YYEEEE. This CDR3 is CASSLAGYRRGDNGELFF. The CDR3, as DNA: TGTGCCAGCAGCTTGGCGGGGTATAGGAGGGGAGACAACGGGGAGCTGTTTTTT.

This clonotype turned up a few times. The J gene is TRBJ2-1, the V gene TRBV20-1; 11 nucleotides align to TRBD2. The CDR3 has 14 residues. Trimming took 6 bases from V and 6 from J; bases not matched to a gene: 7. Germline CDR1 and CDR2: DFQATT and SNEGSKA (reference sequence). The CDR3: CSAIAGGPINEQFF. CDR3 DNA: TGCAGTGCCATAGCGGGGGGGCCAATCAATGAGCAGTTCTTC.

This clonotype has ten or more counts. The chain couples TRBV6-6 to TRBJ2-5; D may be TRBD1 (5 bases). Germline CDR1 reads MNHNY; CDR2 reads SVGAGI (reference sequence). The CDR3 spans 13 residues. V lost 8 bases and J 5 bases, leaving 15 bases between the germline ends. Written as DNA, the CDR3 is TGTGCCAGCTGCCCCTGGGGCCGGGAGACCCAGTACTTC. It translates to CASCPWGRETQYF.